Below, 15 T cell receptor beta chains from the same sample are listed, as sequenced in a study of blood T cell repertoires in COVID-19. Sequencing was performed with immunoSEQ multiplex PCR; in TCRdb, only in-frame clones are kept and a portion is missing. The sample carries tens of thousands of clones, about nine tenths recorded once. Sequenced sample: peripheral blood. The receptors stem from a human donor in a cohort sampled during active COVID-19.

This chain links TRBV24-1 with TRBJ1-3; D remains ambiguous. CDR3 size: 13 residues. The V gene's germline CDR1 is KGHDR and CDR2 SFDVKD. V was cut by 6 bases and J by 4 bases, with 9 bases left in between. CDR3 sequence reads: CATSLSAGNTIYF. CDR3 DNA: TGTGCCACCAGTCTCTCTGCGGGAAACACCATATATTTT.

The V call is TRBV9, the J call TRBJ2-3, with 7 bases aligning to TRBD2. The V gene end was trimmed by 0 bases and the J gene end by 5 bases; junction bases not matched to a gene: 3. Germline V gene lookup returns CDR1 SGDLS and CDR2 YYNGEE. The CDR3 has 14 amino acids. This CDR3 reads CASSVDGGRDTQYF. CDR3 nucleotides: TGTGCCAGCAGCGTAGACGGCGGGAGAGATACGCAGTATTTT. Using reference TRBV9 and TRBJ2-3 for the parts outside the CDR3, the full variable domain is DSGVTQTPKHLITATGQRVTLRCSPRSGDLSVYWYQQSLDQGLQFLIQYYNGEERAKGNILERFSAQQFPDLHSELNLSSLELGDSALYFCASSVDGGRDTQYFGPGTRLTVL.

This sequence joins TRBV28 and TRBJ2-7; D might be TRBD2 (7 bases). This CDR3 spans 15 amino acids. Germline V gene sequence: CDR1 MDHEN, CDR2 SYDVKM. Trimming removed 6 bases at V and 3 bases at J, with 18 bases between. This chain's CDR3 is CASSRGGGIIYEQYV. The CDR3 nucleotides read TGTGCCAGCAGCAGAGGGGGGGGGATAATCTACGAGCAGTACGTC.

This clone was seen only once. Here the CDR3 DNA reads TGTGCCAGCAGCTTGGGACTAGGAAGTGAGCAGTTCTTC. Protein sequence: CASSLGLGSEQFF. The chain recombines TRBV7-8 with TRBJ2-1, with TRBD2 matching over 8 bases. The trim removed 3 bases at V and 9 bases at J, leaving 4 bases unmatched. Germline loops: CDR1 SGHVS, CDR2 FQNEAQ. There are 13 residues in the CDR3.

By frequency in the sample, this clone is medium-sized. The gene calls are TRBV11-2 and TRBJ2-2; no definite D call. This CDR3 region has 9 residues. The germline gives CDR1 SGHAT, CDR2 FQNNGV. Trimming pared 4 bases from V and 12 bases from J, leaving 3 bases between. CDR3 coding DNA: TGTGCCAGCAGCTCTCAGCTGTTTTTT. It codes for CASSSQLFF.

V and J are TRBV6-5 and TRBJ2-3; tentative D call: TRBD2 (6 bases). This CDR3 has 15 amino acids. V lost 5 bases to trimming and J lost 2 bases, with 14 bases between them. Germline CDR1 is MNHEY and CDR2 is SVGAGI. In DNA form, the CDR3 reads TGTGCCAGCAGTCAACCGAGCGGGTTCACAGATACGCAGTATTTT. As protein: CASSQPSGFTDTQYF.

This chain uses TRBV30 with TRBJ2-3; 8 nucleotides line up with TRBD2. Germline-derived CDR1 and CDR2 are GTSNPN and SVGIG (reference sequence). V lost 4 bases to trimming and J lost 2 bases; unmatched junction nucleotides: 2. The CDR3 runs 13 residues. The CDR3 DNA reads TGTGCCTGGACTAGCGGGTACACAGATACGCAGTATTTT. Amino acid sequence: CAWTSGYTDTQYF.

The genes are TRBV27 and TRBJ1-2; no clear D. Germline V gives CDR1 MNHEY, CDR2 SMNVEV (reference sequence). This CDR3 has 14 amino acids. Trimming removed 5 bases from V and 6 bases from J, with 16 bases in between. The CDR3: CASSLRLGGDGYTF. In DNA, the CDR3 is TGTGCCAGCAGTCTCCGGCTAGGCGGGGATGGCTACACCTTC.

The chain couples TRBV7-9 to TRBJ1-1; D is perhaps TRBD1 (5 bases). The CDR3 spans 17 residues. V gave up 2 bases and J gave up 1 base, with 17 bases separating them. Germline V gives CDR1 SEHNR, CDR2 FQNEAQ (reference sequence). The CDR3 DNA sequence: TGTGCCAGCAGCTTACAATCCGGGGGGATCTCGAACACTGAAGCTTTCTTT. Its translation is CASSLQSGGISNTEAFF.

The J gene is TRBJ1-1, the V gene TRBV6-5, with 8 bases that match TRBD1. V gave up 6 bases and J gave up 6 bases; unmatched junction bases: 6. This CDR3 has 13 residues. The germline V gene has CDR1 MNHEY and CDR2 SVGAGI. The CDR3 DNA sequence: TGTGCCAGCAGGGGGACAGGAACTTCTGAAGCTTTCTTT. This translates into CASRGTGTSEAFF.

V gene TRBV28 combines with J gene TRBJ1-1; 8 nucleotides line up with TRBD1. Germline CDR1 and CDR2: MDHEN and SYDVKM. The CDR3 loop spans 13 amino acids. The V segment lost 5 bases and the J segment 7 bases; nucleotides outside the gene matches: 6. This CDR3 is CASSPDRGGEAFF. The DNA of the CDR3 is TGTGCCAGCAGTCCAGACAGGGGAGGTGAAGCTTTCTTT.

This clone appeared a few times. The chain couples TRBV5-1 to TRBJ1-1; weak D call: TRBD1 (5 bases). The CDR3 runs to 15 residues. Germline V gene sequence: CDR1 SGHRS, CDR2 YFSETQ. V gave up 0 bases and J gave up 7 bases, with 16 bases separating them. This chain's CDR3 is CASSLALSGQGEAFF. The CDR3, as DNA: TGCGCCAGCAGCTTGGCCCTGTCAGGGCAGGGTGAAGCTTTCTTT.

The chain combines TRBV21-1 with TRBJ2-1; whether TRBD2, the table's D call, matches the DNA was not checked. TRBV21-1 is a listed pseudogene. The CDR3 spans 15 residues. CDR3 residues: CASSTTNLVYNEQFF. The CDR3, as DNA: TGTGCCAGCAGCACGACTAACCTTGTCTACAATGAGCAGTTCTTC.

J is TRBJ2-1 and V is TRBV7-2, with 10 bases matching TRBD1. V trimming: 4 bases; J trimming: 3 bases; junction bases outside the gene matches: 3. Germline loops: CDR1 SGHTA, CDR2 FQGNSA. There are 15 residues in the CDR3. CDR3 DNA: TGTGCCAGCAGCTCGACAGGGGGCTTCTACAATGAGCAGTTCTTC. The encoded protein is CASSSTGGFYNEQFF.

This chain uses TRBV7-2 with TRBJ2-3; TRBD2 matches at 7 bases. V trimming: 3 bases; J trimming: 0 bases; junction bases outside the gene matches: 15. This CDR3 comprises 19 residues. CDR1 is SGHTA, CDR2 FQGNSA, per germline. This CDR3 reads CASSFSARTSRPSTDTQYF. The CDR3 DNA follows: TGTGCCAGCAGCTTTTCAGCCCGGACTAGTCGACCTAGCACAGATACGCAGTATTTT.